The 24 T cell receptor beta chains listed next were all sequenced from one sample in a study of blood T cell repertoires in COVID-19 (dated by TCRdb to 2020 to 2022). Libraries were constructed by the immunoSEQ multiplex PCR assay. TCRdb limited this immuneACCESS table to in-frame rearrangements with V and J called. A share of clones is missing; checked studies link under half to unresolved V genes, and the rest is unexplained. The sample table holds just over 650,000 clones, of which 90% were seen once. Together, the top ten hold roughly 0.26% of the sample. The sequenced sample was peripheral blood. The receptors shown here come from a woman aged 18-35 years with acute or convalescent COVID-19.

The V gene is TRBV9, the J gene TRBJ1-6; D may be TRBD1 (5 bases). The CDR3 is 15 residues long. Trimming took off 0 bases at V and 9 bases at J, with 13 bases between the two ends. Looked up from germline, CDR1 is SGDLS and CDR2 is YYNGEE. The chain's CDR3 is CASSVEGLDRSPLHF. The CDR3 DNA follows: TGTGCCAGCAGCGTAGAGGGGTTAGATCGTTCACCCCTCCACTTT.

This clone was detected only once. The chain joins TRBV30 to TRBJ1-1, with 8 bases aligning to TRBD1. The germline V gene encodes CDR1 GTSNPN and CDR2 SVGIG (reference sequence). Trimming took 4 bases from V and 2 from J; bases not matched to a gene: 6. The CDR3 totals 14 residues. CDR3 nucleotides: TGTGCCTGGAACCAGGGGGCGGGAAACACTGAAGCTTTCTTT. It translates to CAWNQGAGNTEAFF.

The chain links TRBV6-5 to TRBJ1-2; TRBD1 matches at 10 bases. Germline V gives CDR1 MNHEY, CDR2 SVGAGI. The V gene end was trimmed by 9 bases and the J gene end by 3 bases; junction bases not matched to a gene: 7. CDR3 length: 14 amino acids. The CDR3 bases are TGTGCCAGTTTACCGGGACAGGGGTACTATGGCTACACCTTC. This codes for CASLPGQGYYGYTF.

This chain connects TRBV7-2 to TRBJ1-3; D might be TRBD1 (6 bases). V shed 5 bases and J shed 0 bases, with 14 bases lying between them. Germline lookup yields CDR1 SGHTA and CDR2 FQGNSA. This CDR3 spans 16 amino acids. The CDR3 protein is CASSPRTARSGNTIYF. The CDR3 DNA follows: TGTGCCAGCAGCCCGCGGACAGCACGCTCTGGAAACACCATATATTTT.

The chain couples TRBV6-5 to TRBJ1-1; no clear D. The CDR3 runs to 12 residues. V lost 7 bases and J lost 4, with 10 bases in between. The V gene's germline CDR1 is MNHEY and CDR2 SVGAGI. In nucleotides, the CDR3 is TGTGCCAGCAAAATCGCAGGCACTGAAGCTTTCTTT. It encodes CASKIAGTEAFF.

The CDR3: CSVEGYGGSQETQYF. DNA of the CDR3: TGCAGCGTTGAGGGTTACGGGGGGTCCCAAGAGACCCAGTACTTC. The V gene is TRBV29-1, the J gene TRBJ2-5, with 7 bases identical to TRBD2. Trimming cost V 3 bases and J 1 base; bases outside gene matches: 8. Germline values: CDR1 SQVTM, CDR2 ANQGSEA. The CDR3 has 15 amino acids.

V gene TRBV11-2 combines with J gene TRBJ1-6; TRBD1 agrees at 7 bases. The CDR3 covers 17 residues. The V gene's germline CDR1 is SGHAT and CDR2 FQNNGV. With V trimmed by 4 bases and J by 4 bases, 10 bases remained unmatched. The chain's CDR3 is CASSSDRAPLYNSPLHF. CDR3 bases: TGTGCCAGCAGCTCCGACAGGGCCCCCTTATATAATTCACCCCTCCACTTT.

This chain connects TRBV30 to TRBJ2-3; 10 nucleotides line up with TRBD1. The V gene end was trimmed by 2 bases and the J gene end by 0 bases; junction bases not matched to a gene: 2. The V gene's germline CDR1 is GTSNPN and CDR2 SVGIG (reference sequence). This CDR3 comprises 15 residues. CDR3 region: CAWSRTGGSTDTQYF. CDR3 nucleotide sequence: TGTGCCTGGAGTCGGACAGGGGGAAGCACAGATACGCAGTATTTT.

The J gene is TRBJ2-5, the V gene TRBV9, with D possibly matching TRBD1 (5 bases). V lost 3 bases and J 1 base, leaving 10 bases between the germline ends. Germline V gene lookup returns CDR1 SGDLS and CDR2 YYNGEE. This CDR3 is 14 amino acids long. The CDR3 DNA is TGTGCCAGCAGCGGTGGGGCTACCCAAGAGACCCAGTACTTC. Its protein is CASSGGATQETQYF.

This chain uses TRBV6-1 with TRBJ2-1, with D possibly matching TRBD1 (5 bases). The germline gives CDR1 MNHNS, CDR2 SASEGT. The CDR3 is 15 amino acids. The V gene lost 2 bases and the J gene lost 7 bases, with 15 bases spanning the gap. The CDR3, as DNA: TGTGCCAGCAGTGAATGGTCACAGGTTTTAAATGAGCAGTTCTTC. This translates into CASSEWSQVLNEQFF.

The chain links TRBV7-9 to TRBJ1-1; D possibly corresponds to TRBD1 (6 bases). V was clipped by 3 bases and J by 0 bases, with 17 bases between them. Germline CDR1 reads SEHNR; CDR2 reads FQNEAQ (reference sequence). The CDR3 totals 17 residues. CDR3 DNA: TGTGCCAGCAGCTTTGTCCTACGCAGGGACATGAACACTGAAGCTTTCTTT. This translates into CASSFVLRRDMNTEAFF.

This clone was detected only a few times. The chain carries TRBV5-6 and TRBJ1-2, with D unresolved. Trimming cost V 2 bases and J 7 bases, with 15 bases left between them. Germline CDR1 SGHDT, CDR2 YYEEEE. The CDR3 totals 14 residues. The CDR3 region is CASSFGGESGGYTF. The CDR3 coding sequence is TGTGCCAGCAGCTTTGGCGGAGAGAGCGGTGGCTACACCTTC.

This clone has more than one count but fewer than ten. This chain connects TRBV24-1 to TRBJ1-1; 9 nucleotides line up with TRBD1. Trimming removed 3 bases from V and 12 bases from J; junction bases left unmatched: 7. CDR1 is KGHDR, CDR2 SFDVKD, per germline. The CDR3 is 13 residues long. CDR3 sequence reads: CATSDTGGKATFF. DNA of the CDR3: TGTGCCACCAGTGATACAGGGGGCAAGGCGACTTTCTTT.

The rearrangement joins TRBV29-1 to TRBJ1-5; D gene uncertain. This CDR3 contains 12 residues. Germline CDR1 reads SQVTM; CDR2 reads ANQGSEA. Deletions cut 0 bases from V and 14 bases from J, with 14 bases between. CDR3 residues: CSVEDGGDIEHF. CDR3 in DNA: TGCAGCGTTGAAGATGGAGGAGACATCGAGCATTTT. Full variable domain (missing parts from reference TRBV29-1 and TRBJ1-5): SAVISQKPSRDICQRGTSLTIQCQVDSQVTMMFWYRQQPGQSLTLIATANQGSEATYESGFVIDKFPISRPNLTFSTLTVSNMSPEDSSIYLCSVEDGGDIEHFGDGTRLSIL.

This chain joins TRBV4-1 and TRBJ2-1; 13 bases map to TRBD2. This CDR3 contains 18 residues. Germline loops: CDR1 MGHRA, CDR2 YSYEKL. V lost 0 bases, J lost 4 bases, and 6 bases stayed unmatched. In nucleotides, the CDR3 is TGCGCCAGCAGCCAAGATCGGACTAGCGGGGGCCATTACAATGAGCAGTTCTTC. It yields the protein CASSQDRTSGGHYNEQFF.

In this sample, this clone turned up once. V usage is TRBV4-1 and J usage is TRBJ2-7; D unresolved. This CDR3 is 16 amino acids long. Trimming cost V 1 base and J 1 base, with 14 bases left between them. In germline, CDR1 is MGHRA, CDR2 YSYEKL. CDR3 sequence reads: CASSQVLEAPSYEQYF. The CDR3 DNA reads as TGCGCCAGCAGCCAAGTCCTGGAAGCGCCTTCCTACGAGCAGTACTTC.

V gene TRBV2 combines with J gene TRBJ2-2; D unclear. Trimming took 5 bases from V and 7 from J, leaving 11 bases between them. CDR3 size: 13 residues. Germline loops: CDR1 SNHLY, CDR2 FYNNEI. CDR3 protein: CASSRFFGGELFF. The CDR3 DNA is TGTGCCAGCAGTCGGTTTTTCGGCGGGGAGCTGTTTTTT.

The chain joins TRBV6-2 or TRBV6-3 to TRBJ1-1, with D perhaps TRBD1 (6 bases). The CDR3 contains 13 residues. Germline-derived CDR1 and CDR2 are MNHEY and SVGEGT. The V gene lost 6 bases and the J gene lost 9 bases, with 17 bases spanning the gap. CDR3 in amino acids: CASSLNRASQAFF. DNA for the CDR3: TGTGCCAGCAGCCTGAACAGGGCTAGTCAAGCTTTCTTT.

The chain recombines TRBV7-9 with TRBJ1-1, with D tentatively TRBD1 (5 bases). Germline CDR1 SEHNR, CDR2 FQNEAQ (reference sequence). CDR3 length: 13 amino acids. Between the trimmed V and J ends, which lost 0 bases and 9 bases, there was a span of 11 bases. CDR3 in amino acids: CASSLAGPRQAFF. The CDR3 DNA reads as TGTGCCAGCAGCTTAGCGGGGCCCCGGCAAGCTTTCTTT. The whole variable domain, remainder taken from reference TRBV7-9 and TRBJ1-1, is DTGVSQNPRHKITKRGQNVTFRCDPISEHNRLYWYRQTLGQGPEFLTYFQNEAQLEKSRLLSDRFSAERPKGSFSTLEIQRTEQGDSAMYLCASSLAGPRQAFFGQGTRLTVV.

The chain has TRBV5-4 and TRBJ2-1, with 7 bases identical to TRBD1. J gave up 7 bases and V 4 bases, and 5 bases lay outside the gene matches. CDR1 SGHNT and CDR2 YYREEE come from the germline V gene (reference sequence). This CDR3 spans 13 amino acids. The CDR3 DNA reads TGTGCCAGCAGCCCGCCCAGGGGGAATGAGCAGTTCTTC. Translated: CASSPPRGNEQFF.

V and J are TRBV3-1 (or the pseudogene TRBV3-2) and TRBJ1-2, with D tentatively TRBD1 (5 bases). This CDR3 contains 15 residues. Germline assignment: CDR1 LGHDT and CDR2 YNNKEL (reference sequence). The V end lost 0 bases, the J end lost 3 bases, and 11 bases lay between the germline ends. The chain's CDR3 is CASSQEGGDYYGYTF. CDR3 nucleotides: TGTGCCAGCAGCCAAGAGGGGGGAGACTACTATGGCTACACCTTC.

The chain uses TRBV12-3 or TRBV12-4 and TRBJ1-2, with D uncertain. The V gene lost 3 bases and the J gene lost 2 bases, with 7 bases spanning the gap. The CDR3 covers 13 residues. The CDR3 loop is CASSLRENYGYTF. The DNA of the CDR3 is TGTGCCAGCAGTTTGAGAGAGAACTATGGCTACACCTTC.

The chain joins TRBV27 to TRBJ2-3; possibly TRBD2 for D (7 bases). Per germline, CDR1 MNHEY and CDR2 SMNVEV (reference sequence). This CDR3 comprises 19 residues. V was cut by 7 bases and J by 1 base, with 27 bases left in between. The chain's CDR3 is CASNSLGGQVVIGTDTQYF. CDR3 bases: TGTGCCAGCAACTCATTGGGGGGGCAGGTGGTCATCGGCACAGATACGCAGTATTTT.

This chain links TRBV6-5 with TRBJ1-1; D is perhaps TRBD1 (6 bases). The length of the CDR3 is 16 residues. V was clipped by 2 bases and J by 4 bases, with 17 bases between them. The germline V gene encodes CDR1 MNHEY and CDR2 SVGAGI. CDR3 DNA sequence: TGTGCCAGCAGTTACGCAAACAGGGCCTCCAGCACTGAAGCTTTCTTT. It encodes CASSYANRASSTEAFF.